These 22 T cell receptor beta chains were sequenced from one sample in a study of T cells in Graves' hyperthyroidism and ophthalmopathy. Amplification of TCR beta CDR3 regions used RNA as the template. An initial round of RT-PCR targeting the TCR CDR3 relied on the HTBI primer set. Each CDR3 protein gets one entry after TCRdb re-called the multiplex PCR reads with MiXCR. The table lists around 690,000 distinct CDR3 sequences, roughly 17% of them singletons. The sequencing input was blood. These receptors originate from a man between 50 and 59 years old with Graves' hyperthyroidism.

A few counts support this clonotype. The rearrangement links TRBV7-9 to TRBJ1-1; D ambiguous. The CDR3 is 15 amino acids. V lost 3 bases and J 4 bases, leaving 15 bases between the germline ends. Germline CDR1 is SEHNR and CDR2 is FQNEAQ (reference sequence). For the CDR3, the DNA is TGTGCCAGCAGCTTGAGGGAGCGGGGAAGCACTGAAGCTTTCTTT. It specifies CASSLRERGSTEAFF.

This clonotype was detected many times. V gene TRBV12-3 or TRBV12-4 combines with J gene TRBJ2-5; no definite D call. V was shortened by 3 bases and J by 5 bases, with 13 bases between the two germline ends. CDR3 size: 14 residues. The DNA of the CDR3 is TGTGCCAGCAGTTTTGGGTTGGGTTTGGAGACCCAGTACTTC. It is translated as CASSFGLGLETQYF.

This clonotype came up a few times. The rearrangement uses TRBV5-1 and TRBJ1-6; D not certain. V lost 0 bases, J lost 9 bases, and 13 bases lay in between. Germline V CDR1 and CDR2: SGHRS, YFSETQ. CDR3 length: 15 amino acids. The CDR3 protein is CASSLGANPASPLHF. The CDR3 DNA sequence: TGCGCCAGCAGCTTGGGAGCAAACCCTGCTTCACCCCTCCACTTT.

This clonotype was recorded only once. The CDR3 loop reads CASSLQDRIYNEQFF. The CDR3 bases are TGCGCCAGCAGCTTGCAGGACAGGATCTACAATGAGCAGTTCTTC. The V gene is TRBV5-1, the J gene TRBJ2-1; the match to TRBD1 covers 7 bases. This CDR3 spans 15 amino acids. Germline-derived CDR1 and CDR2 are SGHRS and YFSETQ. With 1 base clipped from V and 3 bases from J, the junction kept 4 bases outside the gene matches.

The rearrangement joins TRBV9 to TRBJ1-1; 7 bases agree with TRBD1. The CDR3 is 16 residues long. V was clipped by 3 bases and J by 0 bases; unmatched bases: 8. Per germline, CDR1 SGDLS and CDR2 YYNGEE. The CDR3 reads CASSEGQGVMNTEAFF. The CDR3 DNA is TGTGCCAGCAGCGAGGGGCAGGGGGTGATGAACACTGAAGCTTTCTTT.

This clonotype has ten or more counts. The V gene is TRBV27, the J gene TRBJ1-5, with D hard to call. The germline V gene has CDR1 MNHEY and CDR2 SMNVEV (reference sequence). Between the trimmed V and J ends, which lost 3 bases and 1 base, there was a span of 13 bases. The CDR3 sequence is 16 residues long. The CDR3: CASSLRGAYSNQPQHF. The DNA of the CDR3 is TGTGCCAGCAGTTTGCGGGGAGCCTACAGCAATCAGCCCCAGCATTTT.

This clonotype was observed a few times. This chain joins TRBV7-9 and TRBJ2-1; TRBD2 matches 7 bases. The CDR3 extends over 15 amino acids. In germline, CDR1 is SEHNR, CDR2 FQNEAQ (reference sequence). The trim removed 5 bases at V and 5 bases at J, leaving 9 bases unmatched. The DNA of the CDR3 is TGTGCCAGCAGCCCGGGCCAGCGGGGAAACAATGAGCAGTTCTTC. Its protein is CASSPGQRGNNEQFF. The whole variable domain, filled in from reference TRBV7-9 and TRBJ2-1, reads DTGVSQNPRHKITKRGQNVTFRCDPISEHNRLYWYRQTLGQGPEFLTYFQNEAQLEKSRLLSDRFSAERPKGSFSTLEIQRTEQGDSAMYLCASSPGQRGNNEQFFGPGTRLTVL.

This clonotype was detected a few times. The V and J genes are TRBV7-6 and TRBJ2-5; TRBD2 agrees at 7 bases. V gave up 8 bases and J gave up 1 base; unmatched junction bases: 10. The CDR3 is made up of 15 amino acids. The germline gives CDR1 SGHVS, CDR2 FNYEAQ. The CDR3 DNA sequence: TGTGCCAGCCAGCTCGGGGGGAGGACCCAAGAGACCCAGTACTTC. Translation gives CASQLGGRTQETQYF. Together with reference TRBV7-6 and TRBJ2-5, the CDR3 gives the full variable domain: GAGVSQSPRYKVTKRGQDVALRCDPISGHVSLYWYRQALGQGPEFLTYFNYEAQQDKSGLPNDRFSAERPEGSISTLTIQRTEQRDSAMYRCASQLGGRTQETQYFGPGTRLLVL.

This clonotype was recorded at least ten times. This chain links TRBV6-2 or TRBV6-3 with TRBJ2-2; perhaps TRBD2 as D (6 bases). Germline V gives CDR1 MNHEY, CDR2 SVGEGT. V was trimmed by 0 bases and J by 3 bases, leaving 8 bases between them. The CDR3 is made up of 15 amino acids. The CDR3 protein is CASSYSRGHTGELFF. The CDR3 nucleotides are TGTGCCAGCAGTTACTCGCGGGGCCACACCGGGGAGCTGTTTTTT.

This chain links TRBV20-1 with TRBJ2-1; D possibly corresponds to TRBD1 (6 bases). V was pared by 5 bases and J by 3 bases, with 17 bases between. This CDR3 region has 15 residues. Germline CDR1 DFQATT, CDR2 SNEGSKA (reference sequence). CDR3 residues: CSARETGALYNEQFF. In nucleotides, the CDR3 is TGCAGTGCTCGTGAGACAGGCGCCCTCTACAATGAGCAGTTCTTC.

This clonotype was detected many times. The chain combines TRBV11-2 with TRBJ1-2; TRBD1 might be the D (5 bases). Germline CDR1 and CDR2: SGHAT and FQNNGV. The CDR3 length is 12 residues. V was clipped by 3 bases and J by 6 bases, with 8 bases between them. DNA of the CDR3: TGTGCCAGCAGCTTGTCCAGGGATGGCTACACCTTC. As protein: CASSLSRDGYTF. Full variable domain (outside the CDR3, taken from reference TRBV11-2 and TRBJ1-2): EAGVAQSPRYKIIEKRQSVAFWCNPISGHATLYWYQQILGQGPKLLIQFQNNGVVDDSQLPKDRFSAERLKGVDSTLKIQPAKLEDSAVYLCASSLSRDGYTFGSGTRLTVV.

This clonotype was found a few times. The chain carries TRBV16 and TRBJ2-7; 9 bases map to TRBD1. Unmatched junction bases numbered 12, after V lost 6 bases and J lost 3 bases. Germline assignment: CDR1 KGHSY and CDR2 FQNENV. The CDR3 has 16 residues. The CDR3 sequence is CASSPQSGTGLYEQYF. The CDR3 DNA sequence: TGTGCCAGCAGTCCCCAGTCCGGGACAGGGCTCTACGAGCAGTACTTC. Complete variable domain (other parts from reference TRBV16 and TRBJ2-7): GEEVAQTPKHLVRGEGQKAKLYCAPIKGHSYVFWYQQVLKNEFKFLISFQNENVFDETGMPKERFSAKCLPNSPCSLEIQATKLEDSAVYFCASSPQSGTGLYEQYFGPGTRLTVT.

The chain is built from TRBV28 and TRBJ1-1; no definite D call. Between the trimmed V and J ends, which lost 3 bases and 3 bases, there was a span of 5 bases. Germline V gene lookup returns CDR1 MDHEN and CDR2 SYDVKM. The CDR3 spans 12 residues. The chain's CDR3 is CASSFIHTEAFF. CDR3 DNA: TGTGCCAGCAGTTTTATTCACACTGAAGCTTTCTTT.

This clonotype was detected ten times or more. J is TRBJ2-1 and V is TRBV2; 7 positions match TRBD2. CDR3 length: 16 amino acids. Germline trimming cut 1 base from V and 5 bases from J; bases unmatched to any gene: 8. Germline V gene data show CDR1 as SNHLY and CDR2 as FYNNEI. This chain's CDR3 is CASSEGAVAGHNEQFF. The CDR3 coding sequence is TGTGCCAGCAGTGAAGGAGCGGTAGCGGGTCACAATGAGCAGTTCTTC.

The sample holds a few counts of this clonotype. This chain uses TRBV4-3 with TRBJ2-3; D remains ambiguous. Trimming stripped 0 bases from V and 5 bases from J, with 15 bases between. This CDR3 spans 16 amino acids. Germline assignment: CDR1 LGHNA and CDR2 YSLEER. The CDR3 DNA follows: TGCGCCAGCAGCCAAGAACCCTCTTGGACGGTAGATACGCAGTATTTT. Encoded protein: CASSQEPSWTVDTQYF.

This clonotype has only a few counts. The rearrangement uses TRBV7-9 and TRBJ2-2, with D perhaps matching TRBD1 or TRBD2 (5 bases each). Trimming pared 2 bases from V and 4 bases from J, leaving 17 bases between. The CDR3 consists of 17 residues. In germline, CDR1 is SEHNR, CDR2 FQNEAQ (reference sequence). The CDR3 protein is CASSLSIGVQGTGELFF. CDR3 DNA sequence: TGTGCCAGCAGCTTATCCATCGGGGTTCAGGGCACCGGGGAGCTGTTTTTT.

V usage is TRBV28 and J usage is TRBJ2-3, with 13 bases fitting TRBD2. The V segment lost 7 bases and the J segment 0 bases; nucleotides outside the gene matches: 7. CDR3 length equals 17 residues. Germline V lookup: CDR1 MDHEN, CDR2 SYDVKM. The CDR3 protein is CASTLGGLAGSTDTQYF. The CDR3 DNA reads TGTGCCAGCACCCTGGGGGGACTAGCGGGAAGCACAGATACGCAGTATTTT.

The chain employs TRBV5-8 and TRBJ2-6; the D is unclear. Trimming stripped 0 bases from V and 0 bases from J, with 13 bases between. The CDR3 extends over 18 amino acids. Germline V gene sequence: CDR1 SGHTS, CDR2 YDEGEE. CDR3 residues: CASSLEWEFYSGANVLTF. CDR3 DNA sequence: TGTGCCAGCAGCTTGGAGTGGGAATTCTACTCTGGGGCCAACGTCCTGACTTTC.

The chain has TRBV4-1 and TRBJ2-7, with 7 positions matching TRBD2. V shed 1 base and J 3 bases; nucleotides not matched to a gene: 6. Germline CDR1 reads MGHRA; CDR2 reads YSYEKL. The CDR3 is 15 residues long. The chain's CDR3 is CASSQAAGVNYEQYF. CDR3 sequence (DNA): TGCGCCAGCAGCCAAGCTGCGGGAGTCAACTACGAGCAGTACTTC.

The chain employs TRBV12-3 or TRBV12-4 and TRBJ2-1, with 7 nucleotides matching TRBD2. The CDR3 totals 14 residues. Losses at the gene ends were 4 bases for V and 11 bases for J; bases not matched to a gene: 11. CDR3 in amino acids: CASSYRAGRNKQFF. DNA of the CDR3: TGTGCCAGCAGTTATCGAGCGGGACGGAATAAGCAGTTCTTC.

In its sample, this clonotype was seen a few times. This sequence joins TRBV28 and TRBJ2-4; the D call may be TRBD1 or TRBD2 (6 bases each). The CDR3 contains 17 residues. V gave up 6 bases and J gave up 0 bases, with 18 bases separating them. CDR1 and CDR2 from the germline V gene are MDHEN and SYDVKM. The CDR3 region has the DNA TGTGCCAGCAGCCCGCACCGGGGGCTATTAGCCAAAAACATTCAGTACTTC. Amino acid sequence: CASSPHRGLLAKNIQYF.

This clonotype has just a few counts. J is TRBJ2-2 and V is TRBV6-5, with 7 bases that match TRBD1. The CDR3 loop spans 17 amino acids. V trimming: 2 bases; J trimming: 2 bases; junction bases outside the gene matches: 8. Germline CDR1 and CDR2: MNHEY and SVGAGI. CDR3: CASSYLRDSLNTGELFF. CDR3 coding DNA: TGTGCCAGCAGTTACCTCCGGGACAGTCTCAACACCGGGGAGCTGTTTTTT.